This is a list of T cell receptor beta chains from one sample in a study of graft-versus-host responses after intestinal transplantation. These receptors' antigens are unknown. Data came from immunoSEQ multiplex PCR; TCRdb stores just in-frame clones and leaves some out. The table records some 93,000 clones, 90% to 95% of them present only once. The sample was unstimulated CD8+ T cells sorted from spleen or lymph node cells, taken before intestinal transplant. The origin of the receptors is a human donor who received an intestinal transplant. Both conserved end residues are part of each CDR3.

V	CDR3
TRBV6-1	CASSEALLADFLNTEAFF
TRBV2	CASSESGGYTF
TRBV19	CASSPSVSYEQYF
TRBV9	CASSVGTLANTGELFF
TRBV5-4	CASSLSGLSSGANVLTF
TRBV5-6	CASSWVGGEQFF
TRBV7-8	CASSLGTASYNEQFF
TRBV5-8	CASSSGTSGREWEQFF
TRBV5-1	CASRGRKETQYF
TRBV6-5	CASSFFRTGTNYGYTF
TRBV7-6	CASSPEGDRGVTGELFF
TRBV19	CASSKQGSDEQYF
TRBV4-1	CASSQVDGMYYEQYF
TRBV6-6	CASSYRYEQYF
TRBV5-4	CASSPRTANTEAFF
TRBV10-3	CAISDPDRKKNIQYF
TRBV7-3	CASSPRTSDLSYEQYF
TRBV4-1	CASSHQTSGRGNEQFF
TRBV4-3	CASSQDAGMTEAFF
TRBV5-4	CASSLELNSYEQYF
TRBV27	CASSTLSRDEQFF
TRBV7-9	CASSFGPWEQYF
TRBV12-5	CASGSLGLTYEQYF
TRBV19	CASSIKASGSPGELFF
TRBV19	CASSIGAASGKETQYF
TRBV7-6	CASSHVGGVQETQYF
TRBV30	CAWDRYYTEAFF
TRBV9	CASSPDRGKGETQYF
TRBV7-9	CASRLGGEAFF
TRBV7-9	CASSLAGDSGYTF
TRBV12-5	CASGLTTGGLAGQNEQFF
TRBV4-1	CASSPRVERGGTDTQYF
TRBV2	CASSDGAREFF
TRBV19	CASSTQPGQGTEQYF